This T cell receptor (beta chain) derives from a study of T cell responses to AZD1222 COVID-19 vaccine. Only in-frame clones appear in the TCRdb table, and some are missing; sequencing was by immunoSEQ multiplex PCR. The data contain roughly 150,000 clones, almost 90% of them singletons. Germline values: CDR1 SGHTA, CDR2 FQGTGA. J was trimmed by 14 bases and V by 4 bases; bases with no gene match: 15. The CDR3 is 15 residues long. J is TRBJ2-1 and V is TRBV7-3; TRBD1 aligns across 9 bases. Here the sequenced sample was peripheral blood, taken on day 0 of AZD1222 vaccination. The clonotype was recovered from an adult in good health. CDR3 sequence: CASSSTGTGSGLEFF. CDR3 coding DNA: TGTGCCAGCAGCTCAACCGGGACAGGGTCTGGTTTGGAGTTCTTC.